This entry describes one TCR beta chain. The data belong to a study of response to subunit inactivated influenza vaccine. The V and J ends lost 3 bases and 4 bases respectively, with 13 bases between them. Germline V lookup: CDR1 MNHEY, CDR2 SVGEGT. There are 14 residues in the CDR3. MiXCR, applied by TCRdb to the RT-PCR reads, yields one record per CDR3 protein. The sample carries around 750,000 distinct CDR3 sequences, around 20% recorded once. The J gene is TRBJ2-7, the V gene TRBV6-2 or TRBV6-3, with D possibly TRBD2 on 5 matching bases. Sample: PBMCs from blood, taken roughly 5 days after vaccination. The TCR originated in a man between 50 and 59 years old who received an inactivated influenza vaccine. The DNA for the CDR3 is TGTGCCAGCAGTTATCGAGGGCAGTGGTACGAGCAGTACTTC. Its protein is CASSYRGQWYEQYF.